This T cell receptor beta chain was observed in a study of cytotoxic CD8 clonotypes in ibrutinib-treated CLL (dated by TCRdb to the early 2020s). With regard to the full study: The cohort included around 15 treatment-naive and around 10 relapsed/refractory patients; roughly 17 were IGHV unmutated. Every sample from remission and from progressive disease was obtained while the patients were still on ibrutinib. Cryopreserved peripheral blood mononuclear cells were obtained prior to treatment, at the time of response, and at either disease progression or sustained remission. Samples averaged 255,043 productive templates and approximately 100,000 productive rearrangements. Partial responses were observed in about 25 patients and complete responses in 2; after a median follow-up of 68 months, remission was maintained in 14 patients and progression was observed in about twelve. Response samples were taken after a median of approximately 12 months on treatment, ranging from about 6 to 40 months. Of the approximately 90 people in the trial, 25 to 30 had longitudinal samples available.

On a MiSeq, deep resolution sequencing aimed for a depth between 1 in 1 million and 1 in 200,000 T cells, with each clonotype covered approximately 10x on average. TCR beta libraries were generated with the immunoSEQ hsTCRB Kit. The study's own analysis went as follows. ImmunoSEQ Data Assistant and ImmunoSEQ Analyzer were used for data analysis, and V, D and J genes were assigned according to IMGT definitions. Clonality was computed as one minus normalized Shannon entropy of productive rearrangement frequencies, ranging from 0 to 1. Public clonotype analysis was restricted to overrepresented clonotypes comprising at least 0.05% of each patient's repertoire. Approximately 14 age-matched healthy donor repertoires from immuneACCESS served as clonality controls. As stored in TCRdb, this immuneACCESS dataset retains in-frame rearrangements with V and J assigned. A fraction of the clones does not appear; measured against another copy, unresolved V genes explain less than half of the discrepancy, and the remainder lacks a known reason. V and J calls and clone size are copied from that table; D and trimming were computed from the DNA. This sample lists about 140,000 clones; around 84% were detected once. The top ten constitute around 7.6% of the sample.

Relative to germline, V is 0 bases shorter and J is 2 bases shorter, with 7 bases between their ends. Reading from cysteine to phenylalanine, the CDR3 counts 14 amino acids. CDR3 DNA only is kept here, 42 bases in frame from base 1. According to the germline V gene (reference sequence), CDR1 reads SGHNT and CDR2 reads YYREEE. Around 2 micrograms of genomic DNA were extracted from cryopreserved PBMCs for TCR beta library preparation. Longitudinal blood samples from CLL patients receiving ibrutinib monotherapy were subjected to high-throughput TCR beta sequencing. The patients were enrolled in a single-center, open-label phase 2 trial of ibrutinib monotherapy. In regard to this clone: Its antigen is still unknown. Qualities for individual bases were not recorded, and no much larger clone is one base off.

General study outcomes and caveats: Clonality increased at ibrutinib response, stayed stable in sustained remission, and fell back toward baseline at progression. Baseline clonality was found to be higher than that of age-matched healthy donors and was strongly correlated with circulating CD8+ T-cell counts. Public clonotypes were rare and either shrank or stayed stable during treatment, and the rise in clonality at ibrutinib response reflected expansion of private clonotypes. Sampling times were not matched between patients in sustained remission and patients whose disease was progressing, and lymph node repertoires were not examined.

The rearranged chain carries TRBV5-4 and TRBJ2-3, with the D segment identity uncertain. The sequence was collected from a human donor with chronic lymphocytic leukemia. Sequencing used PBMCs, obtained after 36 months of ibrutinib treatment. The sequenced DNA is TGTGCCAGCAGCTTGGTTCCGGCCACAGATACGCAGTATTTT. It is translated as CASSLVPATDTQYF.